Each of the 19 T cell receptor beta chains below was sequenced from the same sample in a study of blood T cell repertoires in COVID-19. Generated by immunoSEQ multiplex PCR, the TCRdb table keeps only in-frame clones and is missing some. Counted here are some 330,000 clones, under 90% occurring once; the ten biggest clones make up approximately 1.8%. The sample taken for sequencing was peripheral blood. The receptors were sampled from a woman aged 25 to 39 with COVID-19, enrolled during active disease.

The CDR3 is CASSETLAGGDTQYF. CDR3 in DNA: TGTGCCAGCAGTGAAACGCTAGCGGGGGGGGATACGCAGTATTTT. V is TRBV6-1 and J is TRBJ2-3, with TRBD2 identical over 12 bases. V shed 2 bases, J shed 6 bases, and the junction held 3 bases outside the gene matches. Germline CDR1 is MNHNS and CDR2 is SASEGT. The CDR3 sequence is 15 residues long.

The rearrangement joins TRBV5-5 to TRBJ1-2, with D possibly TRBD1 on 5 matching bases. V lost 0 bases to trimming and J lost 3 bases, with 12 bases between them. The CDR3 has 15 residues. Germline lookup yields CDR1 SGHKS and CDR2 YYEKEE (reference sequence). The CDR3 DNA reads as TGTGCCAGCAGCTTGGTTACAGGAAACGACTATGGCTACACCTTC. Translating gives CASSLVTGNDYGYTF.

The chain recombines TRBV27 with TRBJ1-2; perhaps TRBD1 as D (6 bases). The CDR3 consists of 15 residues. The V and J ends lost 2 bases and 7 bases respectively, with 17 bases between them. Germline CDR1 and CDR2: MNHEY and SMNVEV (reference sequence). The CDR3: CASSLNYREGGGYTF. CDR3 DNA sequence: TGTGCCAGCAGTTTAAACTACAGGGAAGGGGGTGGCTACACCTTC.

This clone was detected a few times. The chain employs TRBV4-3 and TRBJ1-2; D is ambiguous. The CDR3 spans 15 residues. Trimming shortened V by 0 bases and J by 4 bases, and 12 bases separated the two germline ends. The germline V gene has CDR1 LGHNA and CDR2 YSLEER. The CDR3 reads CASSQDWPLGYGYTF. DNA for the CDR3: TGCGCCAGCAGCCAAGATTGGCCCCTAGGCTATGGCTACACCTTC.

The V and J genes are TRBV5-1 and TRBJ1-6; D not resolved. The CDR3 is 16 amino acids. Germline values: CDR1 SGHRS, CDR2 YFSETQ. V lost 0 bases and J 7 bases, leaving 14 bases between the germline ends. The CDR3 loop reads CASSLAGSRWNSPLHF. DNA for the CDR3: TGCGCCAGCAGCTTGGCCGGGTCGAGATGGAATTCACCCCTCCACTTT.

The chain carries TRBV4-2 and TRBJ1-2; possibly TRBD1 for D (5 bases). The CDR3 length is 15 residues. The germline CDR1 and CDR2 sequences are LGHNA and YNFKEQ. V lost 1 base and J lost 0, with 9 bases in between. CDR3 loop: CASSQVPGPNYGYTF. Here the CDR3 DNA reads TGTGCCAGCAGCCAAGTACCAGGGCCTAACTATGGCTACACCTTC.

The table lists this clone with a few counts. The chain carries TRBV7-6 and TRBJ1-6; D remains ambiguous. The CDR3 has 14 amino acids. CDR1 and CDR2 (germline): SGHVS, FNYEAQ. Trimming removed 1 base at V and 8 bases at J, with 9 bases between. CDR3 DNA: TGTGCCAGCAGCTTAGGCGGGATGGATTCACCCCTCCACTTT. Its protein product is CASSLGGMDSPLHF.

This chain links TRBV5-1 with TRBJ2-5; possible D gene TRBD1, 5 bases. There are 14 residues in the CDR3. The V end was cut by 0 bases, the J end by 3 bases, with 9 bases between. Per germline, CDR1 SGHRS and CDR2 YFSETQ. CDR3 amino acids: CASSLEGVEETQYF. The CDR3 nucleotides read TGCGCCAGCAGCTTGGAAGGGGTGGAAGAGACCCAGTACTTC. Full variable domain (rest looked up from reference TRBV5-1 and TRBJ2-5): KAGVTQTPRYLIKTRGQQVTLSCSPISGHRSVSWYQQTPGQGLQFLFEYFSETQRNKGNFPGRFSGRQFSNSRSEMNVSTLELGDSALYLCASSLEGVEETQYFGPGTRLLVL.

This chain links TRBV27 with TRBJ1-2; D is perhaps TRBD1 (6 bases). This CDR3 has 17 residues. V lost 3 bases and J lost 0, with 17 bases in between. Per germline, CDR1 MNHEY and CDR2 SMNVEV (reference sequence). The CDR3: CASSFHGGAGANYGYTF. DNA for the CDR3: TGTGCCAGCAGTTTCCACGGGGGGGCAGGAGCTAACTATGGCTACACCTTC.

The V and J genes are TRBV10-3 and TRBJ1-1; a weak D match, TRBD1 (5 bases). Germline V CDR1 and CDR2: ENHRY, SYGVKD. V lost 3 bases and J 1 base, leaving 12 bases between the germline ends. The CDR3 is 15 residues long. The CDR3 nucleotides are TGTGCCATCAGTGACCCCCGCGGGGCGAACACTGAAGCTTTCTTT. It is translated as CAISDPRGANTEAFF.

This chain uses TRBV29-1 with TRBJ1-1; TRBD1 aligns across 7 bases. This CDR3 spans 15 amino acids. Germline lookup yields CDR1 SQVTM and CDR2 ANQGSEA. J lost 0 bases, V lost 7 bases, and 11 bases had no gene match. CDR3 sequence: CSALKGASMNTEAFF. CDR3 nucleotide sequence: TGCAGCGCCCTGAAGGGGGCTAGCATGAACACTGAAGCTTTCTTT.

The chain is built from TRBV25-1 and TRBJ2-5; D call uncertain. CDR1 and CDR2 from the germline V gene are MGHDK and SYGVNS. The CDR3 sequence is 13 residues long. V was shortened by 4 bases and J by 5 bases, with 11 bases between the two germline ends. The chain's CDR3 is CASSANTGETQYF. The CDR3 region has the DNA TGTGCCAGCAGTGCTAACACCGGGGAGACCCAGTACTTC.

The chain employs TRBV15 and TRBJ2-1; D may be TRBD2 (5 bases). Germline CDR1 reads LNHNV; CDR2 reads YYDKDF (reference sequence). V lost 1 base to trimming and J lost 8 bases, with 9 bases between them. This CDR3 contains 13 residues. CDR3 loop: CATSRGEGYEQFF. Here the CDR3 DNA reads TGTGCCACCAGCAGAGGCGAGGGCTATGAGCAGTTCTTC.

The chain has TRBV5-1 and TRBJ2-5, with TRBD2 matching over 8 bases. The V gene's germline CDR1 is SGHRS and CDR2 YFSETQ. J gave up 5 bases and V 2 bases, and 11 bases lay outside the gene matches. The CDR3 is 16 residues long. This CDR3 is CASSFTPGLVLETQYF. In DNA form, the CDR3 reads TGCGCCAGCAGCTTTACGCCGGGACTAGTCTTGGAGACCCAGTACTTC. Full variable domain (outside the CDR3, taken from reference TRBV5-1 and TRBJ2-5): KAGVTQTPRYLIKTRGQQVTLSCSPISGHRSVSWYQQTPGQGLQFLFEYFSETQRNKGNFPGRFSGRQFSNSRSEMNVSTLELGDSALYLCASSFTPGLVLETQYFGPGTRLLVL.

On this clone itself: The DNA is left out, because the CDR3 cannot be placed on it with certainty; the CDR3 is given as TCRdb lists it. The V and J genes are TRBV6-5 and TRBJ2-5; whether TRBD2, the table's D call, matches the DNA was not checked. Counting both end residues, the CDR3 totals 15 amino acids. CDR1 is MNHEY and CDR2 is SVGAGI in the germline V gene. CDR3 region: CASILAGGGLETQYF.

This clone was detected only once. This chain joins TRBV10-3 and TRBJ2-7, with 8 positions matching TRBD2. The V gene's germline CDR1 is ENHRY and CDR2 SYGVKD. Trimming removed 0 bases from V and 1 base from J; junction bases left unmatched: 5. This CDR3 has 16 amino acids. The CDR3 loop reads CAISESGSGVSYEQYV. The CDR3 nucleotides are TGTGCCATCAGTGAGTCTGGTAGCGGGGTTTCCTACGAGCAGTACGTC.

The chain is built from TRBV3-1 (or the pseudogene TRBV3-2) and TRBJ1-6, with a possible D match to TRBD1 (6 bases). Germline loops: CDR1 LGHDT, CDR2 YNNKEL (reference sequence). Trimming took 0 bases from V and 9 from J, leaving 15 bases between them. The CDR3 runs to 16 residues. The CDR3 loop is CASSQEKNRETSPLHF. CDR3 bases: TGTGCCAGCAGCCAAGAAAAGAACAGGGAGACTTCACCCCTCCACTTT.

This chain joins TRBV19 and TRBJ1-5; 8 bases are a match to TRBD1. V was pared by 4 bases and J by 7 bases, with 9 bases of the junction left unmatched. CDR1 and CDR2 from the germline V gene are LNHDA and SQIVND (reference sequence). This CDR3 has 15 amino acids. CDR3 in DNA: TGTGCCAGTAGTAGAGCCGCAGGGGGCAGGCAGCCCCAGCATTTT. It translates to CASSRAAGGRQPQHF.

The genes are TRBV6-2 or TRBV6-3 and TRBJ1-3; D not certain. Germline V gene data show CDR1 as MNHEY and CDR2 as SVGEGT. The CDR3 contains 15 residues. Trimming took 5 bases from V and 1 from J, leaving 12 bases between them. CDR3: CASSGRRGSGNTIYF. DNA of the CDR3: TGTGCCAGCAGTGGTCGCCGGGGATCTGGAAACACCATATATTTT.